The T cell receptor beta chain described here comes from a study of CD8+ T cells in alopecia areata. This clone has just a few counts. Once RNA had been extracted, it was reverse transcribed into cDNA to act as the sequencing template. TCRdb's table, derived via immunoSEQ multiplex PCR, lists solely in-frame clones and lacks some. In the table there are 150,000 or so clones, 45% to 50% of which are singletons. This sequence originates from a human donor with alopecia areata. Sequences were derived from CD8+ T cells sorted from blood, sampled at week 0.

CDR3 nucleotides: TGCGCCAGCACCGGGACTAGCGGGGGATACAATGAGCAGTTCTTC. It is translated as CASTGTSGGYNEQFF. V usage is TRBV4-1 and J usage is TRBJ2-1, with TRBD2 matching 14 bases. Trimming took 7 bases from V and 4 from J; bases not matched to a gene: 3. This CDR3 has 15 amino acids. Germline CDR1 MGHRA, CDR2 YSYEKL.